This T cell receptor (beta chain) emerged from a study of T cell responses to AZD1222 COVID-19 vaccine. The study's findings and limits: Most donors were white British and more were female, and clonal diversity was possibly underestimated. Repertoires were obtained only post-peak T cell response. The study identified only a handful of AZD1222 recipients as seropositive at baseline.

In regard to this clone: Its antigen is as yet unknown.

CDR1 and CDR2 (germline): MDHEN, SYDVKM. V lost 3 bases and J lost 1, with 10 bases in between. CDR3 length: 14 amino acids. Clones were read by immunoSEQ multiplex PCR, and TCRdb kept only the in-frame ones, dropping some. The sample has 85,000 or so clones, approximately 90% seen once. The chain joins TRBV28 to TRBJ2-7, with D possibly matching TRBD2 (7 bases). The sequences come from peripheral blood, collected 28 days after the second AZD1222 dose. The clonotype comes from an adult who received the AZD1222 COVID-19 vaccine. The CDR3 DNA reads TGTGCCAGCAGTTTGGGGGGGGCATCCTACGAGCAGTACTTC. Protein product: CASSLGGASYEQYF. Complete variable domain (other parts from reference TRBV28 and TRBJ2-7): DVKVTQSSRYLVKRTGEKVFLECVQDMDHENMFWYRQDPGLGLRLIYFSYDVKMKEKGDIPEGYSVSREKKERFSLILESASTNQTSMYLCASSLGGASYEQYFGPGTRLTVT.